Below, 24 T cell receptor beta chains from the same sample are listed, as sequenced in a study of cytomegalovirus exposure and HLA in healthy donors. The primer mix had 60 Vbeta and 13 Jbeta primers. Using immunoSEQ multiplex PCR, the repertoire was profiled, and TCRdb retains in-frame clones only, with some absent. The profile covers 250,000 to 300,000 clones, with 80% to 90% appearing a single time and about 2% taken by the ten largest. The sequenced sample consisted of PBMCs. The receptors stem from a middle-aged woman in good health and CMV-seropositive.

The chain employs TRBV7-6 and TRBJ2-2; 12 positions match TRBD2. This CDR3 contains 18 residues. The V gene's germline CDR1 is SGHVS and CDR2 FNYEAQ. With 4 bases clipped from V and 5 bases from J, the junction kept 11 bases outside the gene matches. CDR3 sequence: CASSSELAGGTLTGELFF. The CDR3 DNA is TGTGCCAGCAGCTCAGAACTAGCGGGAGGTACTTTAACCGGGGAGCTGTTTTTT.

The chain links TRBV19 to TRBJ2-3, with TRBD1 matching 8 bases. V was clipped by 6 bases and J by 3 bases; unmatched bases: 11. There are 16 residues in the CDR3. Germline V gene sequence: CDR1 LNHDA, CDR2 SQIVND (reference sequence). The CDR3 loop is CASRPGQGMVTDTQYF. The DNA of the CDR3 is TGTGCCAGTAGACCTGGACAGGGAATGGTAACAGATACGCAGTATTTT.

This CDR3 reads CASSNLSGTGGYGYTF. CDR3 nucleotides: TGTGCCAGCAGTAACCTCTCCGGGACAGGGGGCTATGGCTACACCTTC. The chain employs TRBV28 and TRBJ1-2; 11 bases map to TRBD1. CDR1 is MDHEN, CDR2 SYDVKM, per germline. CDR3 length equals 16 residues. Losses at the gene ends were 5 bases for V and 4 bases for J; bases not matched to a gene: 9.

V gene TRBV6-5 combines with J gene TRBJ2-2, with 7 bases identical to TRBD1. The CDR3 extends over 14 amino acids. J was trimmed by 5 bases and V by 2 bases; bases with no gene match: 2. Germline values: CDR1 MNHEY, CDR2 SVGAGI. CDR3 region: CASSYRGQTGELFF. The CDR3 bases are TGTGCCAGCAGTTACCGGGGACAGACCGGGGAGCTGTTTTTT.

This chain connects TRBV30 to TRBJ2-3; TRBD2 aligns across 9 bases. J lost 2 bases, V lost 1 base, and 4 bases had no gene match. The CDR3 covers 15 residues. The germline V gene encodes CDR1 GTSNPN and CDR2 SVGIG (reference sequence). CDR3 bases: TGTGCCTGGAGTGGAGTAGCGGGGGTCACAGATACGCAGTATTTT. Translation: CAWSGVAGVTDTQYF.

This chain links TRBV21-1 with TRBJ1-4. TRBV21-1 is classified as a pseudogene. The CDR3 has 13 amino acids. The CDR3 spells CASSLGGEEKLFF. The CDR3 bases are TGTGCCAGCAGCCTGGGAGGGGAAGAAAAACTGTTTTTT.

This chain uses TRBV27 with TRBJ1-1, with TRBD1 matching over 10 bases. CDR1 MNHEY and CDR2 SMNVEV come from the germline V gene (reference sequence). V trimming: 6 bases; J trimming: 3 bases; junction bases outside the gene matches: 4. This CDR3 has 14 residues. The CDR3 sequence is CASRRDRGDTEAFF. As DNA, the CDR3 is TGTGCCAGCAGGCGGGACAGGGGAGACACTGAAGCTTTCTTT.

Worth noting for this clone: Additional DNA sequences in this sample encode the identical CDR3. The chain joins TRBV7-2 to TRBJ2-7, with unresolved D. The germline gives CDR1 SGHTA, CDR2 FQGNSA. This CDR3 is built from 13 residues. The germline V and J ends were trimmed by 5 bases and 3 bases, with 11 bases remaining between them. The CDR3 loop reads CASSPPGGYEQYF. The CDR3 DNA sequence: TGTGCCAGCAGCCCTCCAGGTGGCTACGAGCAGTACTTC.

With respect to this clone: One end of the junction does not line up with germline, which may come from a read error. This chain links TRBV7-7 with TRBJ2-5; TRBD1 aligns across 10 bases. CDR3 size: 13 residues. Germline CDR1 is SSHAT and CDR2 is FNYEAQ (reference sequence). CDR3 sequence reads: CASRRDRGETQYF. The CDR3 nucleotides read TGTGCTAGCAGGCGGGACAGGGGAGAGACCCAGTACTTC.

This chain connects TRBV25-1 to TRBJ2-7, with 8 bases aligning to TRBD1. The CDR3 is 14 residues long. Trimming removed 8 bases from V and 1 base from J; junction bases left unmatched: 7. CDR1 is MGHDK, CDR2 SYGVNS, per germline. The DNA of the CDR3 is TGTGCCAGCGGGTGGACAGGGAATTCCTACGAGCAGTACTTC. This sequence encodes CASGWTGNSYEQYF.

CDR3 bases: TGTGCCAGCAGCGTAAGGGGACTACCCAGCACTCAGTACTTC. This codes for CASSVRGLPSTQYF. V and J are TRBV7-2 and TRBJ2-5, with 7 bases that match TRBD2. With V trimmed by 5 bases and J by 11 bases, 14 bases remained unmatched. Germline V gives CDR1 SGHTA, CDR2 FQGNSA. This CDR3 contains 14 residues.

J is TRBJ2-1 and V is TRBV4-3; 9 bases align to TRBD2. The junction had 15 bases not matched to a gene; V was cut back by 0 bases and J by 0 bases. This CDR3 is 21 amino acids long. Germline loops: CDR1 LGHNA, CDR2 YSLEER. CDR3 loop: CASSQEIVLAGPPSSYNEQFF. Written as DNA, the CDR3 is TGCGCCAGCAGCCAAGAAATAGTGCTAGCGGGACCCCCGAGCTCCTACAATGAGCAGTTCTTC.

The genes are TRBV5-4 and TRBJ1-2; unclear D gene. The germline CDR1 and CDR2 sequences are SGHNT and YYREEE (reference sequence). The CDR3 is 11 residues long. Trimming left V 4 bases short and J 4 bases short, with 5 bases between. CDR3: CASSPGYGYTF. In DNA form, the CDR3 reads TGTGCCAGCAGCCCGGGCTATGGCTACACCTTC.

The chain carries TRBV28 and TRBJ1-1; D is ambiguous. This CDR3 has 13 residues. CDR1 and CDR2 from the germline V gene are MDHEN and SYDVKM. V was pared by 6 bases and J by 5 bases, with 13 bases between. The CDR3 region has the DNA TGTGCCAGCAGGATTATAACAGAGACTGAAGCTTTCTTT. It translates to CASRIITETEAFF. Combining the CDR3 with reference TRBV28 and TRBJ1-1 gives the whole variable domain DVKVTQSSRYLVKRTGEKVFLECVQDMDHENMFWYRQDPGLGLRLIYFSYDVKMKEKGDIPEGYSVSREKKERFSLILESASTNQTSMYLCASRIITETEAFFGQGTRLTVV.

The chain combines TRBV19 with TRBJ2-7; D unclear. Germline V CDR1 and CDR2: LNHDA, SQIVND (reference sequence). The CDR3 is 15 amino acids. Trimming took 7 bases from V and 3 from J, leaving 19 bases between them. Here the CDR3 reads CASTPAAARNYEQYF. CDR3 coding DNA: TGTGCCAGTACCCCGGCGGCAGCCCGGAACTACGAGCAGTACTTC.

The gene calls are TRBV6-5 and TRBJ2-3; 8 bases line up with TRBD2. With 6 bases clipped from V and 1 base from J, the junction kept 3 bases outside the gene matches. In germline, CDR1 is MNHEY, CDR2 SVGAGI. The CDR3 is 14 residues long. Here the CDR3 DNA reads TGTGCCAGCAGGAAGACTAGCGGCACAGATACGCAGTATTTT. Its protein is CASRKTSGTDTQYF.

The chain is built from TRBV29-1 and TRBJ2-7; 8 nucleotides line up with TRBD1. Germline CDR1 and CDR2: SQVTM and ANQGSEA. With V trimmed by 0 bases and J by 3 bases, 13 bases remained unmatched. The CDR3 consists of 17 residues. This CDR3 is CSVEDAKTGGPLYEQYF. CDR3 nucleotide sequence: TGCAGCGTTGAAGATGCCAAAACAGGGGGTCCCCTCTACGAGCAGTACTTC.

The gene calls are TRBV5-5 and TRBJ2-7; 8 positions agree with TRBD1. CDR1 is SGHKS and CDR2 is YYEKEE in the germline V gene (reference sequence). This CDR3 contains 16 residues. V was pared by 5 bases and J by 1 base, with 11 bases of the junction left unmatched. The CDR3 region is CASSLDGTGPSYEQYF. The CDR3 bases are TGTGCCAGCAGTCTCGACGGGACAGGCCCTTCCTACGAGCAGTACTTC.

This chain connects TRBV5-1 to TRBJ1-1; D remains ambiguous. The CDR3 runs 14 residues. The V gene lost 4 bases and the J gene lost 1 base, with 11 bases spanning the gap. CDR1 and CDR2 (germline): SGHRS, YFSETQ. As DNA, the CDR3 is TGCGCCAGCAGCCAGTGGGCAGGGAACACTGAAGCTTTCTTT. Amino acid sequence: CASSQWAGNTEAFF.

As to this clone: This same CDR3 is encoded by further DNA sequences in the sample. This chain connects TRBV28 to TRBJ2-7, with D unresolved. The germline V gene has CDR1 MDHEN and CDR2 SYDVKM. The CDR3 is 12 amino acids. Trimming removed 7 bases from V and 3 bases from J, with 10 bases in between. The chain's CDR3 is CASKRGNYEQYF. For the CDR3, the DNA is TGTGCCAGCAAGCGAGGTAACTACGAGCAGTACTTC.

A few counts support this clone. The rearrangement links TRBV11-3 to TRBJ2-7, with 8 bases aligning to TRBD2. This CDR3 spans 14 amino acids. V lost 5 bases and J lost 3; bases outside the gene matches: 6. Looked up from germline, CDR1 is SGHNT and CDR2 is YENEEA. CDR3 loop: CASSRLAISYEQYF. CDR3 sequence (DNA): TGTGCCAGCAGCCGACTAGCGATAAGCTACGAGCAGTACTTC.

As regards this clone: Distinct nucleotide sequences in the sample also encode this CDR3. The chain combines TRBV30 with TRBJ1-1; D gene uncertain. Germline V lookup: CDR1 GTSNPN, CDR2 SVGIG (reference sequence). The CDR3 runs to 13 residues. Trimming took 0 bases from V and 1 from J, leaving 6 bases between them. The CDR3 sequence: CAWSVRGNTEAFF. The CDR3 coding sequence is TGTGCCTGGAGTGTACGAGGGAACACTGAAGCTTTCTTT. Full variable domain (outside the CDR3, taken from reference TRBV30 and TRBJ1-1): SQTIHQWPATLVQPVGSPLSLECTVEGTSNPNLYWYRQAAGRGLQLLFYSVGIGQISSEVPQNLSASRPQDRQFILSSKKLLLSDSGFYLCAWSVRGNTEAFFGQGTRLTVV.

V and J are TRBV5-1 and TRBJ2-3; TRBD2 aligns across 8 bases. Germline V CDR1 and CDR2: SGHRS, YFSETQ. The CDR3 runs to 16 residues. V trimming: 4 bases; J trimming: 1 base; junction bases outside the gene matches: 8. The CDR3 region has the DNA TGCGCCAGCAGCCTCAATCCGGGGGGGGGCACAGATACGCAGTATTTT. It translates to CASSLNPGGGTDTQYF.

This sequence joins TRBV7-9 and TRBJ2-1, with 11 nucleotides matching TRBD2. CDR3 length: 15 residues. Germline V gene data show CDR1 as SEHNR and CDR2 as FQNEAQ (reference sequence). V was clipped by 2 bases and J by 9 bases; unmatched bases: 6. The CDR3 sequence is CASSLTLAGVGEQFF. DNA of the CDR3: TGTGCCAGCAGCTTAACACTAGCGGGAGTGGGTGAGCAGTTCTTC.